One and the same sample provided the 29 T cell receptor beta chains below, sequenced in a study of cytomegalovirus exposure and HLA in healthy donors. Primers for the PCR totalled 60 Vbeta and 13 Jbeta. Assay used: immunoSEQ multiplex PCR; TCRdb lists only in-frame clones, some missing. The sample holds under 200,000 clones, roughly 75% seen once. The sample was PBMCs. Receptors were obtained from a female donor in good health and CMV-seronegative.

The chain links TRBV5-1 to TRBJ2-3, with unresolved D. V lost 4 bases and J lost 1, with 10 bases in between. CDR1 SGHRS and CDR2 YFSETQ come from the germline V gene. The CDR3 is 14 amino acids. The CDR3: CASSNAGGTDTQYF. The CDR3 region has the DNA TGCGCCAGCAGCAACGCCGGAGGCACAGATACGCAGTATTTT.

The gene calls are TRBV5-1 and TRBJ2-2, with TRBD2 matching over 9 bases. Germline V gene sequence: CDR1 SGHRS, CDR2 YFSETQ. The CDR3 is made up of 17 amino acids. V gave up 0 bases and J gave up 4 bases; unmatched junction bases: 7. Here the CDR3 DNA reads TGCGCCAGCAGCTTGGCCGGGACTAGCATGCGCACCGGGGAGCTGTTTTTT. Translated, it gives CASSLAGTSMRTGELFF.

The chain has TRBV30 and TRBJ2-3, with 9 positions matching TRBD2. This CDR3 has 16 amino acids. J gave up 4 bases and V 1 base, and 9 bases lay outside the gene matches. Per the germline V gene, CDR1 is GTSNPN and CDR2 is SVGIG (reference sequence). CDR3: CAWSGRVAGVSDTQYF. Here the CDR3 DNA reads TGTGCCTGGAGTGGAAGGGTAGCGGGAGTCTCAGATACGCAGTATTTT.

The V and J genes are TRBV5-6 and TRBJ2-3; 7 bases are shared with TRBD1. V lost 4 bases, J lost 5 bases, and 7 bases stayed unmatched. The CDR3 has 14 amino acids. Germline CDR1 SGHDT, CDR2 YYEEEE. For the CDR3, the DNA is TGTGCCAGCAGCCCGACAGGGTCGGGAGATACGCAGTATTTT. Amino acids: CASSPTGSGDTQYF.

This chain uses TRBV19 with TRBJ1-2; D possibly corresponds to TRBD1 (5 bases). Germline lookup yields CDR1 LNHDA and CDR2 SQIVND (reference sequence). The V end lost 11 bases, the J end lost 2 bases, and 12 bases lay between the germline ends. This CDR3 contains 12 residues. For the CDR3, the DNA is TGTGCCGGACGAACAGGAAACTATGGCTACACCTTC. Amino acid sequence: CAGRTGNYGYTF.

The rearrangement uses TRBV4-3 and TRBJ1-3; 8 bases map to TRBD1. The CDR3 extends over 16 amino acids. Unmatched junction bases numbered 4, after V lost 1 base and J lost 2 bases. Per germline, CDR1 LGHNA and CDR2 YSLEER. CDR3 coding DNA: TGCGCCAGCAGCCAAGGACAGGGGATCACTGGAAACACCATATATTTT. This translates into CASSQGQGITGNTIYF.

The chain links TRBV9 to TRBJ2-1; a possible D gene is TRBD1 (5 bases). The germline V and J ends were trimmed by 2 bases and 9 bases, with 12 bases remaining between them. The CDR3 spans 13 residues. CDR1 is SGDLS, CDR2 YYNGEE, per germline. This chain's CDR3 is CASSVLGVAEQFF. DNA for the CDR3: TGTGCCAGCAGCGTTCTAGGGGTTGCTGAGCAGTTCTTC. Full variable domain (outside the CDR3, taken from reference TRBV9 and TRBJ2-1): DSGVTQTPKHLITATGQRVTLRCSPRSGDLSVYWYQQSLDQGLQFLIQYYNGEERAKGNILERFSAQQFPDLHSELNLSSLELGDSALYFCASSVLGVAEQFFGPGTRLTVL.

The chain employs TRBV14 and TRBJ2-7; 9 nucleotides agree with TRBD1. The length of the CDR3 is 14 residues. The germline CDR1 and CDR2 sequences are SGHDN and FVKESK. The junction had 3 bases not matched to a gene; V was cut back by 5 bases and J by 1 base. CDR3 DNA sequence: TGTGCCAGCAGCAGGGGGACAGGGTCCTACGAGCAGTACTTC. Translation gives CASSRGTGSYEQYF.

This clone was detected only a few times. The rearrangement joins TRBV6-5 to TRBJ1-2, with TRBD1 identical over 7 bases. The CDR3 sequence is 13 residues long. Germline V gene sequence: CDR1 MNHEY, CDR2 SVGAGI. With 6 bases clipped from V and 4 bases from J, the junction kept 5 bases outside the gene matches. In nucleotides, the CDR3 is TGTGCCAGCAGCCCACAGGGGACCTATGGCTACACCTTC. It translates to CASSPQGTYGYTF.

This clone was observed a few times. The CDR3 loop is CASRSSGAGTGELFF. The CDR3 coding sequence is TGTGCCAGCAGATCTAGCGGGGCCGGCACCGGGGAGCTGTTTTTT. The chain recombines TRBV6-1 with TRBJ2-2; the match to TRBD2 covers 9 bases. This CDR3 spans 15 amino acids. CDR1 is MNHNS, CDR2 SASEGT, per germline. V shed 6 bases, J shed 4 bases, and the junction held 6 bases outside the gene matches.

DNA for the CDR3: TGTGCCAGCAGCGTAGCCCCGGGCCTAGCGGGAGGGAATGAGCAGTTCTTC. Protein: CASSVAPGLAGGNEQFF. The J gene is TRBJ2-1, the V gene TRBV9, with 12 bases that match TRBD2. CDR1 and CDR2 from the germline V gene are SGDLS and YYNGEE. The CDR3 has 17 residues. V trimming: 0 bases; J trimming: 7 bases; junction bases outside the gene matches: 8. Based on the CDR3 plus reference TRBV9 and TRBJ2-1, the full variable domain is DSGVTQTPKHLITATGQRVTLRCSPRSGDLSVYWYQQSLDQGLQFLIQYYNGEERAKGNILERFSAQQFPDLHSELNLSSLELGDSALYFCASSVAPGLAGGNEQFFGPGTRLTVL.

The genes are TRBV5-1 and TRBJ1-2, with D possibly being TRBD1 (5 bases). Germline CDR1 is SGHRS and CDR2 is YFSETQ. Trimming shortened V by 4 bases and J by 6 bases, and 16 bases separated the two germline ends. This CDR3 is 14 amino acids long. CDR3 in amino acids: CASSRPGNGNGYTF. The CDR3, as DNA: TGCGCCAGCAGCCGTCCAGGGAATGGGAATGGCTACACCTTC.

The chain employs TRBV18 and TRBJ1-1, with 12 bases identical to TRBD1. This CDR3 is 16 amino acids long. The germline V gene encodes CDR1 KGHSH and CDR2 LQKENI. The V and J ends lost 4 bases and 1 base, in that order; junction bases with no gene match: 4. The CDR3, as DNA: TGTGCCAGCTCACTGGGACAGGGGGCAGGGAACACTGAAGCTTTCTTT. This gives the protein CASSLGQGAGNTEAFF.

V usage is TRBV9 and J usage is TRBJ1-2; 7 bases are a match to TRBD1. From germline, CDR1 is SGDLS and CDR2 YYNGEE. The J segment lost 6 bases and the V segment lost 4 bases, leaving 12 bases of the junction unmatched. This CDR3 has 15 amino acids. This CDR3 reads CASSPGGLSLNGYTF. The CDR3 bases are TGTGCCAGCAGCCCAGGGGGACTTTCCCTAAATGGCTACACCTTC.

The chain employs TRBV7-9 and TRBJ2-5; 7 nucleotides match TRBD1. Trimming removed 2 bases from V and 3 bases from J; junction bases left unmatched: 6. Per germline, CDR1 SEHNR and CDR2 FQNEAQ (reference sequence). The CDR3 loop spans 15 amino acids. The CDR3 is CASSLWATGKETQYF. Written as DNA, the CDR3 is TGTGCCAGCAGCTTATGGGCGACAGGGAAAGAGACCCAGTACTTC.

Only a few counts were recorded for this clone. The chain has TRBV9 and TRBJ1-5; D perhaps matches TRBD1 (5 bases). V lost 0 bases and J 2 bases, leaving 9 bases between the germline ends. The CDR3 consists of 15 residues. Looked up from germline, CDR1 is SGDLS and CDR2 is YYNGEE. The DNA of the CDR3 is TGTGCCAGCAGCGTAGCGGACAAATGCAATCAGCCCCAGCATTTT. It encodes CASSVADKCNQPQHF.

The gene calls are TRBV29-1 and TRBJ2-7; no clear D. CDR3 length: 12 amino acids. The V gene lost 0 bases and the J gene lost 4 bases, with 7 bases spanning the gap. Germline CDR1 reads SQVTM; CDR2 reads ANQGSEA. DNA of the CDR3: TGCAGCGTTGAAGACAGGCTGTACGAGCAGTACTTC. Its protein product is CSVEDRLYEQYF.

V is TRBV7-2 and J is TRBJ1-1, with a possible D match to TRBD1 (5 bases). The CDR3 length is 14 residues. Per germline, CDR1 SGHTA and CDR2 FQGNSA. Trimming stripped 2 bases from V and 0 bases from J, with 7 bases between. The CDR3 DNA reads TGTGCCAGCAGCTTAAACAGGCTGAACACTGAAGCTTTCTTT. Its translation: CASSLNRLNTEAFF.

The chain employs TRBV30 and TRBJ1-1; D gene ambiguous. The CDR3 consists of 12 residues. CDR1 is GTSNPN, CDR2 SVGIG, per germline (reference sequence). Trimming removed 8 bases from V and 1 base from J, with 11 bases in between. CDR3 nucleotides: TGTGCCCGCTCGCGGGGGAACACTGAAGCTTTCTTT. It codes for CARSRGNTEAFF. Full variable domain (remainder filled in from reference TRBV30 and TRBJ1-1): SQTIHQWPATLVQPVGSPLSLECTVEGTSNPNLYWYRQAAGRGLQLLFYSVGIGQISSEVPQNLSASRPQDRQFILSSKKLLLSDSGFYLCARSRGNTEAFFGQGTRLTVV.

The chain employs TRBV11-3 and TRBJ1-2; 9 nucleotides agree with TRBD1. CDR1 and CDR2 (germline): SGHNT, YENEEA. The CDR3 is 15 residues long. The ends lost 4 bases at V and 4 bases at J; junction bases unmatched: 7. The CDR3 protein is CASSSGQGEVYGYTF. CDR3 bases: TGTGCCAGCAGCTCGGGACAGGGTGAAGTCTATGGCTACACCTTC.

This clone was counted once. The rearrangement uses TRBV5-1 and TRBJ2-2; 7 bases line up with TRBD2. Germline CDR1 and CDR2: SGHRS and YFSETQ. The ends lost 4 bases at V and 6 bases at J; junction bases unmatched: 0. The CDR3 loop spans 12 amino acids. CDR3 protein: CASSRGAGELFF. For the CDR3, the DNA is TGCGCCAGCAGCCGGGGGGCCGGGGAGCTGTTTTTT. Based on the CDR3 plus reference TRBV5-1 and TRBJ2-2, the full variable domain is KAGVTQTPRYLIKTRGQQVTLSCSPISGHRSVSWYQQTPGQGLQFLFEYFSETQRNKGNFPGRFSGRQFSNSRSEMNVSTLELGDSALYLCASSRGAGELFFGEGSRLTVL.

V and J are TRBV14 and TRBJ2-3; D uncertain. Germline CDR1 and CDR2: SGHDN and FVKESK. This CDR3 contains 12 residues. V lost 4 bases to trimming and J lost 6 bases, with 8 bases between them. CDR3 sequence reads: CASSLFSDTQYF. CDR3 bases: TGTGCCAGCAGCCTCTTCTCGGATACGCAGTATTTT.

The chain combines TRBV9 with TRBJ1-6; TRBD1 might be the D (5 bases). The length of the CDR3 is 15 residues. Looked up from germline, CDR1 is SGDLS and CDR2 is YYNGEE. V lost 0 bases and J lost 10, with 14 bases in between. The CDR3 protein is CASSVGDRGRSPLHF. As DNA, the CDR3 is TGTGCCAGCAGCGTAGGGGACCGGGGGAGGTCACCCCTCCACTTT.

With respect to this clone: A read error may produce the germline difference seen at one junction end. V gene TRBV25-1 combines with J gene TRBJ2-2; possible D gene TRBD1, 7 bases. In germline, CDR1 is MGHDK, CDR2 SYGVNS. This CDR3 region has 16 residues. In nucleotides, the CDR3 is TGTGCCAGCAGCGAATCAGGGGGGACAGCGACCGGGGAGCTGTTTTTT. Translating it yields CASSESGGTATGELFF.

The chain's CDR3 is CASSPTSLAEQFF. The CDR3 DNA reads as TGTGCCAGCAGCCCGACTAGTTTAGCGGAGCAGTTCTTC. The gene calls are TRBV9 and TRBJ2-1; D possibly corresponds to TRBD2 (6 bases). CDR3 size: 13 residues. The V end was cut by 4 bases, the J end by 10 bases, with 15 bases between. The germline gives CDR1 SGDLS, CDR2 YYNGEE.

The rearrangement links TRBV9 to TRBJ2-2; D possibly corresponds to TRBD1 (5 bases). CDR1 and CDR2 from the germline V gene are SGDLS and YYNGEE. The CDR3 length is 14 residues. The V gene lost 1 base and the J gene lost 7 bases, with 11 bases spanning the gap. CDR3 bases: TGTGCCAGCAGCGTAAATCAGGGTTTCGGGGAGCTGTTTTTT. It is translated as CASSVNQGFGELFF.

Turning to this clone: Other DNA sequences of this sample code for an identical CDR3. The gene calls are TRBV7-2 and TRBJ2-5; 9 bases align to TRBD1. The CDR3 is 14 residues long. With 5 bases clipped from V and 5 bases from J, the junction kept 6 bases outside the gene matches. Germline values: CDR1 SGHTA, CDR2 FQGNSA. CDR3 sequence: CASSRDRGWETQYF. CDR3 nucleotide sequence: TGTGCCAGCAGCCGAGACAGGGGGTGGGAGACCCAGTACTTC.

The sample holds a few counts of this clone. The rearrangement joins TRBV7-9 to TRBJ1-1, with D tentatively TRBD1 (6 bases). Germline V gene data show CDR1 as SEHNR and CDR2 as FQNEAQ (reference sequence). Deletions cut 4 bases from V and 6 bases from J, with 12 bases between. This CDR3 spans 13 amino acids. CDR3 in DNA: TGTGCCAGCAGCTCACGACAGGTCCCTGAAGCTTTCTTT. This codes for CASSSRQVPEAFF.

The CDR3 bases are TGTGCCAGCAGTTTAGGGGGGGGTTCCCACAATGAGCAGTTCTTC. Its translation is CASSLGGGSHNEQFF. The chain uses TRBV27 and TRBJ2-1; 7 nucleotides line up with TRBD2. Germline trimming cut 2 bases from V and 5 bases from J; bases unmatched to any gene: 6. This CDR3 contains 15 residues. The germline V gene encodes CDR1 MNHEY and CDR2 SMNVEV (reference sequence).